The T cell receptor (beta chain) described here comes from a study of cytomegalovirus exposure and HLA in healthy donors. Study details: The roughly 120 validation repertoires, a later analysis reported, used the same platform as the 666 first-cohort repertoires.

Using immunoSEQ multiplex PCR, the repertoire was profiled, and TCRdb retains in-frame clones only, with some absent. The sample yields over 150,000 clones, approximately 89% seen once. The J segment lost 3 bases and the V segment lost 9 bases, leaving 10 bases of the junction unmatched. The CDR3 has 18 amino acids. Germline values: CDR1 MNHEY, CDR2 SMNVEV (reference sequence). Remarks on this clone: No antigen is known for it.

Regarding the study as a whole: In vitro, three CMV-associated chains proved specific for CMV antigens. Associated with cytomegalovirus, according to the listing, were around 160 TCR beta chains.

The clonotype was recovered from a man between 18 and 35 years old in good health and CMV-seropositive. The sample taken for sequencing was PBMCs. The J gene is TRBJ2-2, the V gene TRBV27, with TRBD2 matching 16 bases. The CDR3 sequence is CASSNSGLAGGDTGELFF. Here the CDR3 DNA reads TGTGCCAGTAGTAACTCGGGACTAGCGGGAGGGGACACCGGGGAGCTGTTTTTT.